The 25 T cell receptor beta chains listed next were all sequenced from one sample in a study of T cell responses to AZD1222 COVID-19 vaccine. Generated by immunoSEQ multiplex PCR, the TCRdb table keeps only in-frame clones and is missing some. Of more than 85,000 clones listed, around 92% are singletons. The sample in question was peripheral blood, obtained on day 0 of AZD1222 vaccination. Receptor source: an adult in good health.

The chain couples TRBV10-1 to TRBJ2-4, with 7 bases fitting TRBD1. This CDR3 contains 16 residues. Germline CDR1 is WNHNN and CDR2 is SYGVQD (reference sequence). The ends lost 8 bases at V and 0 bases at J; junction bases unmatched: 10. CDR3 sequence: CASPITGALAKNIQYF. The DNA for the CDR3 is TGCGCCAGCCCCATTACAGGGGCCCTAGCCAAAAACATTCAGTACTTC.

About this clone itself: The identical CDR3 is also encoded by other nucleotide sequences in the sample. The V and J genes are TRBV5-1 and TRBJ1-1, with D uncertain. The ends were cut back, 1 base at V and 0 bases at J, with 7 bases in the middle. Per the germline V gene, CDR1 is SGHRS and CDR2 is YFSETQ. This CDR3 has 14 residues. The CDR3 nucleotides read TGCGCCAGCAGCTTGACTGTTATGAACACTGAAGCTTTCTTT. It yields the protein CASSLTVMNTEAFF.

The genes are TRBV29-1 and TRBJ2-6; D not certain. The length of the CDR3 is 13 residues. V was clipped by 4 bases and J by 0 bases, with 4 bases between them. Germline V gives CDR1 SQVTM, CDR2 ANQGSEA. This chain's CDR3 is CSVVISGANVLTF. CDR3 coding DNA: TGCAGCGTTGTAATCTCTGGGGCCAACGTCCTGACTTTC.

The chain carries TRBV18 and TRBJ2-3, with 7 bases that match TRBD1. V was pared by 2 bases and J by 2 bases, with 1 base of the junction left unmatched. Germline values: CDR1 KGHSH, CDR2 LQKENI. The CDR3 contains 14 residues. The chain's CDR3 is CASSPGTVTDTQYF. The CDR3 bases are TGTGCCAGCTCACCAGGGACAGTCACAGATACGCAGTATTTT.

The rearrangement uses TRBV5-4 and TRBJ2-2; the match to TRBD1 covers 8 bases. The CDR3 runs 15 residues. V trimming: 4 bases; J trimming: 5 bases; junction bases outside the gene matches: 7. Germline CDR1 reads SGHNT; CDR2 reads YYREEE (reference sequence). CDR3: CASSGQGTKTGELFF. The CDR3 bases are TGTGCCAGCAGCGGACAGGGAACAAAAACCGGGGAGCTGTTTTTT.

The table lists this clone with a count of one. V is TRBV7-3 and J is TRBJ2-5, with TRBD1 matching over 10 bases. Trimming took 5 bases from V and 5 from J; bases not matched to a gene: 5. The CDR3 is made up of 14 amino acids. The germline CDR1 and CDR2 sequences are SGHTA and FQGTGA. In DNA, the CDR3 is TGTGCCAGCAGCCGGGGGACAGGGGAGGAGACCCAGTACTTC. Translation: CASSRGTGEETQYF.

This clone occurred once. The chain is built from TRBV5-1 and TRBJ2-1; D is uncertain. This CDR3 is 12 amino acids long. Germline V gives CDR1 SGHRS, CDR2 YFSETQ. Trimming took 1 base from V and 5 from J, leaving 4 bases between them. The CDR3 sequence is CASSLRDNEQFF. DNA of the CDR3: TGCGCCAGCAGCTTGAGGGACAATGAGCAGTTCTTC.

V is TRBV30 and J is TRBJ2-7, with TRBD2 matching 12 bases. The CDR3 sequence is 16 residues long. Germline V CDR1 and CDR2: GTSNPN, SVGIG (reference sequence). J gave up 2 bases and V 2 bases, and 7 bases lay outside the gene matches. In nucleotides, the CDR3 is TGTGCCTGGAGTCTTACTAGCGGGGGGCCAACCTACGAGCAGTACTTC. Protein: CAWSLTSGGPTYEQYF.

The rearrangement joins TRBV19 to TRBJ2-1; 15 bases agree with TRBD2. This CDR3 spans 15 amino acids. Unmatched junction bases numbered 3, after V lost 5 bases and J lost 7 bases. Looked up from germline, CDR1 is LNHDA and CDR2 is SQIVND (reference sequence). CDR3 nucleotides: TGTGCCAGTAGTGCCGGGACTAGCGGGGGGAATGAGCAGTTCTTC. It codes for CASSAGTSGGNEQFF.

The chain employs TRBV18 and TRBJ2-2; D is unclear. Deletions cut 3 bases from V and 0 bases from J, with 11 bases between. Germline CDR1 KGHSH, CDR2 LQKENI. This CDR3 has 16 amino acids. CDR3 DNA: TGTGCCAGCTCACCGAGGCAGATTTCGAACACCGGGGAGCTGTTTTTT. It is translated as CASSPRQISNTGELFF.

The chain has TRBV28 and TRBJ2-1, with 9 bases aligning to TRBD1. CDR3 length equals 17 residues. CDR1 MDHEN and CDR2 SYDVKM come from the germline V gene. V dropped 2 bases and J dropped 1; count of bases not matched to a gene: 6. The CDR3 spells CASSLHRGPTSYNEQFF. The CDR3 nucleotides are TGTGCCAGCAGTTTACACAGGGGGCCCACGTCCTACAATGAGCAGTTCTTC.

The chain links TRBV25-1 to TRBJ2-3, with D possibly TRBD1 on 5 matching bases. CDR3 length: 10 amino acids. Germline V gene data show CDR1 as MGHDK and CDR2 as SYGVNS. The V and J ends lost 7 bases and 6 bases respectively, with 5 bases between them. The CDR3 bases are TGTGCCAGCAAGGGGGATACGCAGTATTTT. Translation: CASKGDTQYF.

The chain joins TRBV21-1 to TRBJ1-1. TRBV21-1 is a recognized pseudogene. CDR3 size: 13 residues. CDR3 in amino acids: CASPIGGHTEAFF. The CDR3 DNA reads TGTGCCAGCCCAATCGGGGGACACACTGAAGCTTTCTTT.

This clone was detected only once. V is TRBV28 and J is TRBJ2-2, with 9 bases aligning to TRBD1. CDR1 and CDR2 from the germline V gene are MDHEN and SYDVKM. The length of the CDR3 is 15 residues. Trimming removed 4 bases from V and 5 bases from J; junction bases left unmatched: 5. The CDR3 protein is CASSSRDRDTGELFF. The CDR3 DNA follows: TGTGCCAGCAGTTCCCGGGACAGGGATACCGGGGAGCTGTTTTTT.

The chain carries TRBV3-1 (or the pseudogene TRBV3-2) and TRBJ1-3; D remains unclear. V was cut by 0 bases and J by 0 bases, with 6 bases left in between. Looked up from germline, CDR1 is LGHDT and CDR2 is YNNKEL (reference sequence). The CDR3 runs to 15 residues. The CDR3 coding sequence is TGTGCCAGCAGCCAAGAAACTCTCTCTGGAAACACCATATATTTT. This sequence encodes CASSQETLSGNTIYF.

The V call is TRBV5-1, the J call TRBJ1-2, with 9 nucleotides matching TRBD1. CDR1 and CDR2 (germline): SGHRS, YFSETQ. Germline trimming cut 6 bases from V and 6 bases from J; bases unmatched to any gene: 12. The CDR3 has 15 amino acids. DNA of the CDR3: TGCGCCAGCAATGGGATGGGACAGGGTGGCGATGGCTACACCTTC. Translation: CASNGMGQGGDGYTF.

The genes are TRBV27 and TRBJ1-1, with TRBD1 matching over 7 bases. This CDR3 region has 17 residues. Germline CDR1 is MNHEY and CDR2 is SMNVEV (reference sequence). V shed 5 bases and J 2 bases; nucleotides not matched to a gene: 14. CDR3 sequence: CASSPPTRQGVNTEAFF. CDR3 nucleotide sequence: TGTGCCAGCAGTCCACCCACACGACAGGGAGTCAACACTGAAGCTTTCTTT.

The chain links TRBV28 to TRBJ1-2, with a possible D match to TRBD1 (5 bases). Germline V gene sequence: CDR1 MDHEN, CDR2 SYDVKM. This CDR3 has 13 amino acids. V dropped 4 bases and J dropped 4 bases, with 10 bases sitting between them. CDR3 in DNA: TGTGCCAGCAGTTCGGGACTCCTCTATGGCTACACCTTC. As protein: CASSSGLLYGYTF.

The chain is built from TRBV4-2 and TRBJ2-1; no clear D gene. Trimming pared 0 bases from V and 8 bases from J, leaving 8 bases between. The CDR3 is 13 amino acids. Looked up from germline, CDR1 is LGHNA and CDR2 is YNFKEQ. This CDR3 reads CASSQDGSYEQFF. Written as DNA, the CDR3 is TGTGCCAGCAGCCAAGACGGCTCTTATGAGCAGTTCTTC.

V and J are TRBV27 and TRBJ2-1, with 8 nucleotides matching TRBD1. The junction had 6 bases not matched to a gene; V was cut back by 4 bases and J by 4 bases. This CDR3 spans 15 amino acids. The germline gives CDR1 MNHEY, CDR2 SMNVEV (reference sequence). This CDR3 is CASSYRTGHYNEQFF. DNA of the CDR3: TGTGCCAGCAGTTATAGGACAGGGCATTACAATGAGCAGTTCTTC.

As to this clone: In the same sample, other DNA sequences code for this CDR3. V usage is TRBV19 and J usage is TRBJ1-2; D perhaps matches TRBD1 (5 bases). The V and J ends lost 5 bases and 4 bases respectively, with 11 bases between them. The CDR3 spans 13 residues. CDR1 is LNHDA and CDR2 is SQIVND in the germline V gene (reference sequence). CDR3 bases: TGTGCCAGTAGTCCAGGGACGGGCTATGGCTACACCTTC. It encodes CASSPGTGYGYTF.

This clone was found a few times. V gene TRBV6-1 combines with J gene TRBJ2-2; the D gene is possibly TRBD1 (5 bases). This CDR3 has 14 residues. Germline lookup yields CDR1 MNHNS and CDR2 SASEGT. V was clipped by 3 bases and J by 4 bases, with 9 bases between them. CDR3 nucleotide sequence: TGTGCCAGCAGTGACAGGGCCGTCACCGGGGAGCTGTTTTTT. Its translation: CASSDRAVTGELFF.

This clone was detected only once. The same CDR3 arises from other DNA sequences in this sample as well. The rearrangement uses TRBV29-1 and TRBJ2-7; 8 bases agree with TRBD2. The ends lost 6 bases at V and 4 bases at J; junction bases unmatched: 5. Germline CDR1 SQVTM, CDR2 ANQGSEA. This CDR3 spans 12 amino acids. CDR3 residues: CSVAGGEYEQYF. In DNA, the CDR3 is TGCAGCGTGGCGGGGGGCGAGTACGAGCAGTACTTC.

The chain has TRBV6-1 and TRBJ1-1, with D possibly matching TRBD1 (5 bases). This CDR3 spans 10 amino acids. The germline V gene encodes CDR1 MNHNS and CDR2 SASEGT. The germline V and J ends were trimmed by 6 bases and 10 bases, with 9 bases remaining between them. The CDR3, as DNA: TGTGCCAGCAGAGGGACGGGAGCTTTCTTT. Translated: CASRGTGAFF.

The chain links TRBV5-1 to TRBJ1-2; D possibly corresponds to TRBD1 (6 bases). Trimming left V 7 bases short and J 2 bases short, with 9 bases between. The CDR3 is 12 amino acids. Germline CDR1 reads SGHRS; CDR2 reads YFSETQ. For the CDR3, the DNA is TGCGCCAGCCGGGACATCAACTATGGCTACACCTTC. This translates into CASRDINYGYTF.